The 29 T cell receptor beta chains given below trace back to one sample, sequenced in a study of cytomegalovirus exposure and HLA in healthy donors. It was with 60 Vbeta and 13 Jbeta primers that the PCR ran. The table came from immunoSEQ multiplex PCR; TCRdb's copy has only in-frame clones and leaves some out. The sample lists 90,000 to 110,000 clones; 69% were seen once. Material: PBMCs. The receptors were sampled from a man between 25 and 39 years old in good health and CMV-seronegative.

A word on this clone: This sample includes further DNA sequences coding for the same CDR3. The chain couples TRBV18 to TRBJ2-3, with 7 bases fitting TRBD1. The CDR3 is 14 amino acids. V dropped 2 bases and J dropped 1; count of bases not matched to a gene: 0. Germline V CDR1 and CDR2: KGHSH, LQKENI. The CDR3 is CASSPGQGTDTQYF. The DNA of the CDR3 is TGTGCCAGCTCACCAGGACAGGGCACAGATACGCAGTATTTT. Full variable domain (rest looked up from reference TRBV18 and TRBJ2-3): NAGVMQNPRHLVRRRGQEARLRCSPMKGHSHVYWYRQLPEEGLKFMVYLQKENIIDESGMPKERFSAEFPKEGPSILRIQQVVRGDSAAYFCASSPGQGTDTQYFGPGTRLTVL.

The gene calls are TRBV11-1 and TRBJ2-2; 7 bases line up with TRBD1. Germline V gene sequence: CDR1 SGHAT, CDR2 FQDESV (reference sequence). The length of the CDR3 is 14 residues. The J segment lost 2 bases and the V segment lost 5 bases, leaving 2 bases of the junction unmatched. In DNA form, the CDR3 reads TGTGCCAGCAGCCACAGGGGTAACACCGGGGAGCTGTTTTTT. Translated: CASSHRGNTGELFF.

The gene calls are TRBV5-6 and TRBJ1-1; 8 nucleotides line up with TRBD1. From germline, CDR1 is SGHDT and CDR2 YYEEEE. The CDR3 loop spans 15 amino acids. The J segment lost 2 bases and the V segment lost 4 bases, leaving 7 bases of the junction unmatched. CDR3 residues: CASSVSGTGNTEAFF. The CDR3 nucleotides read TGTGCCAGCAGCGTCTCCGGGACAGGCAACACTGAAGCTTTCTTT.

This clone is classed as medium-sized. The chain links TRBV28 to TRBJ2-7; 11 bases agree with TRBD1. Germline CDR1 and CDR2: MDHEN and SYDVKM. The CDR3 extends over 14 amino acids. V lost 6 bases and J lost 5; bases outside the gene matches: 6. The CDR3, as DNA: TGTGCCAGCAGCCCTCGGACAGGGGGCAACGAGCAGTACTTC. Protein sequence: CASSPRTGGNEQYF.

The chain has TRBV28 and TRBJ1-5, with D unresolved. Germline V gene sequence: CDR1 MDHEN, CDR2 SYDVKM. The germline V and J ends were trimmed by 5 bases and 2 bases, with 10 bases remaining between them. The CDR3 loop spans 14 amino acids. CDR3 coding DNA: TGTGCCAGCAGTATCCCCCTAGGCAATCAGCCCCAGCATTTT. Translated, it gives CASSIPLGNQPQHF.

This chain uses TRBV7-8 with TRBJ1-2; TRBD1 matches 7 bases. CDR1 SGHVS and CDR2 FQNEAQ come from the germline V gene. CDR3 size: 15 residues. Losses at the gene ends were 5 bases for V and 5 bases for J; bases not matched to a gene: 11. CDR3: CASSRDTGAPYGYTF. DNA of the CDR3: TGTGCCAGCAGCCGCGACACAGGGGCCCCTTATGGCTACACCTTC.

This chain uses TRBV6-5 with TRBJ1-2; TRBD1 is a possible D gene (6 bases). CDR1 is MNHEY and CDR2 is SVGAGI in the germline V gene. Trimming left V 6 bases short and J 0 bases short, with 11 bases between. The CDR3 extends over 14 amino acids. CDR3: CASRPQGANYGYTF. CDR3 DNA sequence: TGTGCCAGCAGGCCACAGGGAGCTAACTATGGCTACACCTTC.

V is TRBV19 and J is TRBJ1-5, with TRBD1 matching 8 bases. The CDR3 length is 13 residues. V trimming: 6 bases; J trimming: 5 bases; junction bases outside the gene matches: 3. Germline V lookup: CDR1 LNHDA, CDR2 SQIVND (reference sequence). This chain's CDR3 is CASSVQGDQPQHF. In DNA, the CDR3 is TGTGCCAGTAGCGTACAGGGGGATCAGCCCCAGCATTTT.

There are a few counts of this clone. CDR3 amino acids: CASSPRGGQLSGANVLTF. The CDR3 DNA is TGTGCCAGCAGCCCTAGGGGGGGCCAACTCTCTGGGGCCAACGTCCTGACTTTC. The chain links TRBV11-2 to TRBJ2-6, with D possibly being TRBD2 (7 bases). This CDR3 region has 18 residues. Germline V gene lookup returns CDR1 SGHAT and CDR2 FQNNGV. The V gene lost 5 bases and the J gene lost 0 bases, with 17 bases spanning the gap.

The rearrangement uses TRBV30 and TRBJ1-1; the match to TRBD1 covers 9 bases. Losses at the gene ends were 6 bases for V and 11 bases for J; bases not matched to a gene: 13. Germline V gene lookup returns CDR1 GTSNPN and CDR2 SVGIG (reference sequence). CDR3 length: 13 amino acids. This CDR3 reads CACTGQGRSTAFF. As DNA, the CDR3 is TGTGCCTGTACGGGACAGGGAAGAAGTACGGCTTTCTTT.

This clone appeared a few times. J is TRBJ1-1 and V is TRBV2; weak D call: TRBD1 (5 bases). Trimming removed 6 bases from V and 2 bases from J, with 10 bases in between. CDR1 is SNHLY and CDR2 is FYNNEI in the germline V gene. The CDR3 totals 13 residues. The CDR3 region is CASSIQENTEAFF. In nucleotides, the CDR3 is TGTGCCAGCAGCATACAGGAAAACACTGAAGCTTTCTTT.

This chain joins TRBV11-2 and TRBJ2-1; D might be TRBD2 (6 bases). This CDR3 is built from 15 residues. CDR1 SGHAT and CDR2 FQNNGV come from the germline V gene. The V end lost 5 bases, the J end lost 5 bases, and 16 bases lay between the germline ends. CDR3 nucleotide sequence: TGTGCCAGCAGCCTCCGGGACTTTATAAACAATGAGCAGTTCTTC. It translates to CASSLRDFINNEQFF. Variable domain in full (rest from reference TRBV11-2 and TRBJ2-1): EAGVAQSPRYKIIEKRQSVAFWCNPISGHATLYWYQQILGQGPKLLIQFQNNGVVDDSQLPKDRFSAERLKGVDSTLKIQPAKLEDSAVYLCASSLRDFINNEQFFGPGTRLTVL.

The chain combines TRBV11-3 with TRBJ2-7; D is possibly TRBD1 (6 bases). V shed 5 bases and J shed 0 bases, with 14 bases lying between them. Germline values: CDR1 SGHNT, CDR2 YENEEA. The CDR3 has 15 amino acids. This CDR3 is CASSRTVGSSYEQYF. The CDR3 coding sequence is TGTGCCAGCAGCCGGACAGTCGGTAGCTCCTACGAGCAGTACTTC. Together with reference TRBV11-3 and TRBJ2-7, the CDR3 gives the full variable domain: EAGVVQSPRYKIIEKKQPVAFWCNPISGHNTLYWYLQNLGQGPELLIRYENEEAVDDSQLPKDRFSAERLKGVDSTLKIQPAELGDSAVYLCASSRTVGSSYEQYFGPGTRLTVT.

The chain recombines TRBV30 with TRBJ2-5; 8 nucleotides align to TRBD1. V lost 1 base and J lost 5; bases outside the gene matches: 6. The germline gives CDR1 GTSNPN, CDR2 SVGIG (reference sequence). CDR3 length equals 14 residues. As DNA, the CDR3 is TGTGCCTGGAGTGCGGCAGGGGGCCGGGAGACCCAGTACTTC. This gives the protein CAWSAAGGRETQYF.

This chain joins TRBV21-1 and TRBJ2-5; the table gives TRBD1 as D, unverified against the DNA. TRBV21-1 is a listed pseudogene. There are 14 residues in the CDR3. CDR3 sequence (DNA): TGTGCCTCGATAACCGGGACAGGGGAAGAGACCCAGTACTTC. The encoded protein is CASITGTGEETQYF.

This chain joins TRBV11-3 and TRBJ2-3; 7 bases line up with TRBD2. CDR3 length equals 15 residues. J gave up 4 bases and V 3 bases, and 7 bases lay outside the gene matches. Germline-derived CDR1 and CDR2 are SGHNT and YENEEA. In nucleotides, the CDR3 is TGTGCCAGCAGCTTGGGGGGAGGGCCTTCAGATACGCAGTATTTT. Protein sequence: CASSLGGGPSDTQYF.

The chain has TRBV5-8 and TRBJ1-5, with D tentatively TRBD1 (6 bases). The CDR3 loop spans 14 amino acids. The V and J ends lost 4 bases and 7 bases respectively, with 15 bases between them. Germline-derived CDR1 and CDR2 are SGHTS and YDEGEE. The CDR3 DNA sequence: TGTGCCAGCAGCCAACAGGGCGTAGGGCAGCCCCAGCATTTT. As protein: CASSQQGVGQPQHF.

About this clone: One junction end does not reproduce the germline sequence, and a read error may be involved. This chain links TRBV13 with TRBJ2-1; 10 bases align to TRBD2. Germline CDR1 PRHDT, CDR2 FYEKMQ (reference sequence). CDR3 length: 14 residues. CDR3 protein: CASSLVGLANERFF. The DNA of the CDR3 is TGTGCCAGCAGCTTAGTGGGACTAGCGAATGAGCGGTTCTTC.

J is TRBJ1-1 and V is TRBV6-6; 10 positions agree with TRBD1. Germline CDR1 reads MNHNY; CDR2 reads SVGAGI (reference sequence). V was pared by 11 bases and J by 5 bases, with 2 bases of the junction left unmatched. This CDR3 comprises 11 residues. CDR3 nucleotide sequence: TGTGCCGGACAGGGGGAAACTGAAGCTTTCTTT. This sequence encodes CAGQGETEAFF.

The rearrangement uses TRBV11-3 and TRBJ2-5; tentative D call: TRBD2 (6 bases). The end of the DNA aligns better with TRBJ2-7, so the J call may be wrong. Germline values: CDR1 SGHNT, CDR2 YENEEA. The CDR3 totals 15 residues. CDR3 region: CASSLGRGSSYEQYF. The CDR3 DNA sequence: TGTGCCAGCAGCCTAGGGCGGGGAAGCTCCTACGAGCAGTACTTC.

V gene TRBV28 combines with J gene TRBJ2-1; 14 positions agree with TRBD2. The V and J ends lost 5 bases and 15 bases, in that order; junction bases with no gene match: 24. The CDR3 sequence is 19 residues long. Germline V gene sequence: CDR1 MDHEN, CDR2 SYDVKM. CDR3 amino acids: CASSEPIGTGTSGGLKGFF. As DNA, the CDR3 is TGTGCCAGCAGTGAACCAATCGGAACCGGGACTAGCGGGGGATTAAAGGGGTTCTTC.

V is TRBV5-4 and J is TRBJ2-2; D is perhaps TRBD2 (5 bases). The germline gives CDR1 SGHNT, CDR2 YYREEE (reference sequence). The CDR3 has 13 amino acids. V lost 4 bases, J lost 5 bases, and 9 bases lay in between. In DNA form, the CDR3 reads TGTGCCAGCAGCCACACTAGGACCGGGGAGCTGTTTTTT. This codes for CASSHTRTGELFF.

On this clone: One end of the junction fails to match germline, which may point to a read error. This chain connects TRBV7-8 to TRBJ2-4; D is undetermined. The germline V gene encodes CDR1 SGHVS and CDR2 FQNEAQ. The CDR3 runs 14 residues. CDR3 bases: TGTGCCAGCAGCCACCCAGAGAACTTAAACAGTCAGTACTTC. Translating gives CASSHPENLNSQYF.

Remarks on this clone: Mismatch with germline at one junction end may stem from a read error. The chain couples TRBV5-1 to TRBJ2-3; 7 nucleotides match TRBD2. In germline, CDR1 is SGHRS, CDR2 YFSETQ. This CDR3 region has 16 residues. The CDR3 loop is CASGLAELAGTDTQYF. CDR3 DNA: TGCGCCAGCGGCTTGGCCGAGTTAGCGGGTACAGATACGCAGTATTTT.

The rearrangement joins TRBV4-3 to TRBJ2-5, with 8 nucleotides matching TRBD1. The DNA end lines up better with TRBJ2-7; the J call may be wrong. The CDR3 has 15 amino acids. CDR1 and CDR2 (germline): LGHNA, YSLEER. The CDR3 DNA is TGCGCCAGCAGCCTAGACGGTGGACAGGGCTACGAGCAGTACTTC. It is translated as CASSLDGGQGYEQYF.

This clone was counted once. The chain carries TRBV11-3 and TRBJ2-3; tentative D call: TRBD2 (5 bases). Germline V CDR1 and CDR2: SGHNT, YENEEA. The V and J ends lost 10 bases and 2 bases respectively, with 13 bases between them. CDR3 size: 13 residues. The chain's CDR3 is CATRTANTDTQYF. The CDR3 nucleotides read TGTGCCACCCGGACTGCCAACACAGATACGCAGTATTTT.

The chain has TRBV5-1 and TRBJ2-4; perhaps TRBD1 as D (6 bases). Germline assignment: CDR1 SGHRS and CDR2 YFSETQ. The CDR3 runs 14 residues. V was clipped by 4 bases and J by 6 bases, with 14 bases between them. CDR3 nucleotides: TGCGCCAGCAGCCTTCAGGGGTTTGGAAACATTCAGTACTTC. It yields the protein CASSLQGFGNIQYF.

V usage is TRBV4-2 and J usage is TRBJ2-5; TRBD1 agrees at 9 bases. This CDR3 is built from 16 residues. Germline trimming cut 0 bases from V and 2 bases from J; bases unmatched to any gene: 4. Per the germline V gene, CDR1 is LGHNA and CDR2 is YNFKEQ. The CDR3 loop reads CASSQDGTGKQETQYF. CDR3 bases: TGTGCCAGCAGCCAAGACGGGACAGGGAAGCAAGAGACCCAGTACTTC.

V usage is TRBV6-5 and J usage is TRBJ1-4; D is unclear. Germline CDR1 reads MNHEY; CDR2 reads SVGAGI. V lost 2 bases to trimming and J lost 0 bases, with 10 bases between them. This CDR3 comprises 16 residues. CDR3 in DNA: TGTGCCAGCAGTTACGGGAGCCATGCAACTAATGAAAAACTGTTTTTT. Encoded protein: CASSYGSHATNEKLFF.